Listed below are T cell receptor beta chains from one sample, sequenced in a study of T-cell reconstitution after alpha-beta-depleted transplantation in children. TCRdb used MiXCR to reprocess the PCR reads, holding one entry per CDR3 protein. The sample has 700,000 to 850,000 distinct CDR3 sequences; roughly 15% are singletons. Source: PBMCs, mostly from graft donor cells, taken 360 days after TCRalphabeta/CD19-depleted stem cell transplant. These receptors all stem from a male patient younger than 18 who had a stem cell transplant for acute lymphoblastic leukemia, so the T cells may come from the graft donor. CDR3s leave out the opening cysteine and the closing phenylalanine or tryptophan. Fields, in order: V gene, J gene, CDR3 protein.

V gene: TRBV29-1
J gene: TRBJ2-7
CDR3 protein: AGLAGSSYEQY

V gene: TRBV12-3/TRBV12-4
J gene: TRBJ1-4
CDR3 protein: ASSSSPSTGYYEKLF

V gene: TRBV10-3
J gene: TRBJ2-1
CDR3 protein: AISPLLAGGPNEQF

V gene: TRBV20-1
J gene: TRBJ2-3
CDR3 protein: SANSGSDPTDTQY

V gene: TRBV11-1
J gene: TRBJ1-4
CDR3 protein: ASSSKFGTGGRDEKLF

V gene: TRBV19
J gene: TRBJ2-7
CDR3 protein: ASSIGAVPYEQY

V gene: TRBV3-1
J gene: TRBJ2-7
CDR3 protein: ASSQLTLDYEQY

V gene: TRBV10-3
J gene: TRBJ1-5
CDR3 protein: AISDGTDNQPQH

V gene: TRBV24-1
J gene: TRBJ2-7
CDR3 protein: ATSDYGQGAYEQY

V gene: TRBV25-1
J gene: TRBJ1-4
CDR3 protein: ASRNGEKLF

V gene: TRBV19
J gene: TRBJ2-3
CDR3 protein: ATGGRTDTQY

V gene: TRBV7-2
J gene: TRBJ1-2
CDR3 protein: ASSPRGGYGYT

V gene: TRBV20-1
J gene: TRBJ2-4
CDR3 protein: SARVSGSHIQY

V gene: TRBV12-3/TRBV12-4
J gene: TRBJ1-2
CDR3 protein: ASSGQGNGYT

V gene: TRBV7-3
J gene: TRBJ2-3
CDR3 protein: ASRPNFWEVTQY

V gene: TRBV3-1
J gene: TRBJ2-4
CDR3 protein: ASSPGTGLAKNIQY

V gene: TRBV19
J gene: TRBJ1-3
CDR3 protein: ASSHLLDRGPGNTIY

V gene: TRBV4-1
J gene: TRBJ2-7
CDR3 protein: ASSPTGLAGGKQY

V gene: TRBV7-8
J gene: TRBJ1-5
CDR3 protein: ASSNRQLNQPQH

V gene: TRBV29-1
J gene: TRBJ1-5
CDR3 protein: SVGTDYSNQPQH

V gene: TRBV18
J gene: TRBJ1-3
CDR3 protein: ASSPVDSHSGNTIY

V gene: TRBV5-1
J gene: TRBJ2-7
CDR3 protein: ASSWSGGHEQY

V gene: TRBV24-1
J gene: TRBJ1-2
CDR3 protein: ATSDSDRGAGGYT

V gene: TRBV3-1
J gene: TRBJ2-3
CDR3 protein: ASSYNGIPDTQY

V gene: TRBV7-9
J gene: TRBJ2-1
CDR3 protein: ASSLEHNNEQF

V gene: TRBV7-2
J gene: TRBJ2-7
CDR3 protein: ATNPHGYSGEQY

V gene: TRBV5-1
J gene: TRBJ2-2
CDR3 protein: ASSLEVGTGELF

V gene: TRBV12-3/TRBV12-4
J gene: TRBJ1-6
CDR3 protein: ARQWLSRSYNSPLH

V gene: TRBV15
J gene: TRBJ1-2
CDR3 protein: ATSRESGGRGGYT

V gene: TRBV5-1
J gene: TRBJ2-5
CDR3 protein: ASSLVLSGRETQY

V gene: TRBV11-3
J gene: TRBJ2-2
CDR3 protein: ASSLGVLNTGELF

V gene: TRBV4-1
J gene: TRBJ2-4
CDR3 protein: ASRRWGSGAKNIQY

V gene: TRBV29-1
J gene: TRBJ1-2
CDR3 protein: SVLLQGNYGYT

V gene: TRBV12-3/TRBV12-4
J gene: TRBJ1-4
CDR3 protein: ASTTGAEKAF

V gene: TRBV29-1
J gene: TRBJ2-5
CDR3 protein: SAEGGDLKGETQY

V gene: TRBV24-1
J gene: TRBJ2-3
CDR3 protein: ATSDLIGITDTQY

V gene: TRBV11-2
J gene: TRBJ2-1
CDR3 protein: ASSPHVGRALGLF

V gene: TRBV2
J gene: TRBJ2-1
CDR3 protein: ASSEPYDPAGVNEQF

V gene: TRBV7-4
J gene: TRBJ2-4
CDR3 protein: ASSSNYRTSGSMD

V gene: TRBV19
J gene: TRBJ1-1
CDR3 protein: ASSIWGTDTEAF

V gene: TRBV7-9
J gene: TRBJ2-5
CDR3 protein: ASSLDRGRLKTQY